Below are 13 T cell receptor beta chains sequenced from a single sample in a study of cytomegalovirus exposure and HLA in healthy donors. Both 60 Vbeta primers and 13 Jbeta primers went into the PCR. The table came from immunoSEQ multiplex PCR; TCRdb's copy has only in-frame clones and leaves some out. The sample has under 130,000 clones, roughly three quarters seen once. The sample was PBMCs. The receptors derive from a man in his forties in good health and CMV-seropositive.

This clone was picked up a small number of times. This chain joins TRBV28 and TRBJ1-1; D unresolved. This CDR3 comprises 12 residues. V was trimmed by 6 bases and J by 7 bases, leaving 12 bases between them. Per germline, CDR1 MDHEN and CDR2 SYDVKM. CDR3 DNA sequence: TGTGCCAGCAGACTAGGGCACAGTGAAGCTTTCTTT. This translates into CASRLGHSEAFF.

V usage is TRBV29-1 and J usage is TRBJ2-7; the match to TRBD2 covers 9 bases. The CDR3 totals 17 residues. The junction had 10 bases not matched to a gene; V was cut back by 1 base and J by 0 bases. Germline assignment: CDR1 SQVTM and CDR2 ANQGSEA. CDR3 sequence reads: CSVEGVAGEINSYEQYF. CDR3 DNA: TGCAGCGTTGAAGGGGTAGCGGGAGAAATTAACTCCTACGAGCAGTACTTC.

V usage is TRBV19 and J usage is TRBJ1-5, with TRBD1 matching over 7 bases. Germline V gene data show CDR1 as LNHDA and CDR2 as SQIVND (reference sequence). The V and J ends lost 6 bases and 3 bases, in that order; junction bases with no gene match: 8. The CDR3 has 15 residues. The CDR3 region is CASSNRGSDNQPQHF. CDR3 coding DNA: TGTGCCAGTAGCAACAGGGGATCCGACAATCAGCCCCAGCATTTT. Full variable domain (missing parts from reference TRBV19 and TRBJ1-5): DGGITQSPKYLFRKEGQNVTLSCEQNLNHDAMYWYRQDPGQGLRLIYYSQIVNDFQKGDIAEGYSVSREKKESFPLTVTSAQKNPTAFYLCASSNRGSDNQPQHFGDGTRLSIL.

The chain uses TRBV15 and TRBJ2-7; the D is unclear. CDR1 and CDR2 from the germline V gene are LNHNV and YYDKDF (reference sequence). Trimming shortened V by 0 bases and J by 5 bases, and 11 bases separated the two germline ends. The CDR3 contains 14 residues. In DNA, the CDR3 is TGTGCCACCAGCAGAGAAGTCTCGGGTAACGAGCAGTACGTC. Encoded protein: CATSREVSGNEQYV.

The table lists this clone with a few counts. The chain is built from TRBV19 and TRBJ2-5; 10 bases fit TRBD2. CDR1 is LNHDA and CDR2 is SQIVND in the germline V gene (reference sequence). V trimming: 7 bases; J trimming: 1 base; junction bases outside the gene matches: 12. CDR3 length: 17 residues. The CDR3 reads CASTPGWASGGQETQYF. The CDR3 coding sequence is TGTGCCAGTACCCCAGGGTGGGCTAGCGGGGGCCAAGAGACCCAGTACTTC.

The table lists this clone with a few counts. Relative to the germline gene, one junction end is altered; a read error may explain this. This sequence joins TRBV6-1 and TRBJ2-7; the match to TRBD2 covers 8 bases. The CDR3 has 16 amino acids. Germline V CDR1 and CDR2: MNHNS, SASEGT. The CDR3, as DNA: TGTGCCAGCAGGGAAGCCGGGACTAGACCTTCCTGGGAGCAGTACTTC. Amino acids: CASREAGTRPSWEQYF.

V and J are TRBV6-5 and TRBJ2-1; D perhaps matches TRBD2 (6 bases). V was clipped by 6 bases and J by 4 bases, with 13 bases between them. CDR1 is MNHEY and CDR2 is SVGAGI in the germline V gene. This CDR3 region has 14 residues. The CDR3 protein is CASSRGGLYNEQFF. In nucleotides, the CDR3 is TGTGCCAGCAGCAGAGGAGGGCTTTACAATGAGCAGTTCTTC.

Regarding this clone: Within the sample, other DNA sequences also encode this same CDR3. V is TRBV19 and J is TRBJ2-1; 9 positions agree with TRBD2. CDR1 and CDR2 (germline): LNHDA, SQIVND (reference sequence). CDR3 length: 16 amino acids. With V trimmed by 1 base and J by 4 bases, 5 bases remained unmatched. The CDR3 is CASSIGLAGAYNEQFF. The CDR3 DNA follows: TGTGCCAGTAGTATAGGTTTAGCGGGAGCATACAATGAGCAGTTCTTC.

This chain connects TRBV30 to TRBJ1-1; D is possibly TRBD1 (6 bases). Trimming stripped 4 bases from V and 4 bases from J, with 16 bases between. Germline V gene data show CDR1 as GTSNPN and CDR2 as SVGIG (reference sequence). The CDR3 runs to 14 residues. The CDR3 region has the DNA TGTGCCTGGATCCCGCTACAGGGAGTCACTGAAGCTTTCTTT. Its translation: CAWIPLQGVTEAFF.

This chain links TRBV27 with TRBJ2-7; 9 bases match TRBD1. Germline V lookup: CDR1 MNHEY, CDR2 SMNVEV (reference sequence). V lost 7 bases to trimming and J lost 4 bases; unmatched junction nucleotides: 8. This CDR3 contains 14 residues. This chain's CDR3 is CASNSRDRAYEQYV. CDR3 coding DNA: TGTGCCAGCAACTCGCGGGACAGGGCTTACGAGCAGTACGTC.

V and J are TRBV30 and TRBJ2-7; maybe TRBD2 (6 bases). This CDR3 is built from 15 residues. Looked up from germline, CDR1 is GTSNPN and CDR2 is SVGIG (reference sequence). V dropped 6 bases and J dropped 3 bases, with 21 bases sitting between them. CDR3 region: CACTTRGEANYEQYF. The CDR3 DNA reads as TGTGCCTGCACTACGCGGGGCGAAGCCAACTACGAGCAGTACTTC. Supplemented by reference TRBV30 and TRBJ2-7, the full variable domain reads SQTIHQWPATLVQPVGSPLSLECTVEGTSNPNLYWYRQAAGRGLQLLFYSVGIGQISSEVPQNLSASRPQDRQFILSSKKLLLSDSGFYLCACTTRGEANYEQYFGPGTRLTVT.

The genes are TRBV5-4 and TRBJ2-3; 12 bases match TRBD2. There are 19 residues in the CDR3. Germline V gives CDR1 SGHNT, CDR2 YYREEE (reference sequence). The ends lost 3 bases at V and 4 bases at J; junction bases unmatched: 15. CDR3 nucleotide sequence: TGTGCCAGCAGCTCGAGAACTAGCGGGAGGTCTAGCGGCCCAGATACGCAGTATTTT. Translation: CASSSRTSGRSSGPDTQYF.

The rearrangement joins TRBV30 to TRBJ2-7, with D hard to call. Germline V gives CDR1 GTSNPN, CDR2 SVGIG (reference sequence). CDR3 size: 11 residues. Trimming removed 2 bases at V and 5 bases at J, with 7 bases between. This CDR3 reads CAWSQINEQYF. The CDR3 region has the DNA TGTGCCTGGAGTCAGATAAACGAGCAGTACTTC.